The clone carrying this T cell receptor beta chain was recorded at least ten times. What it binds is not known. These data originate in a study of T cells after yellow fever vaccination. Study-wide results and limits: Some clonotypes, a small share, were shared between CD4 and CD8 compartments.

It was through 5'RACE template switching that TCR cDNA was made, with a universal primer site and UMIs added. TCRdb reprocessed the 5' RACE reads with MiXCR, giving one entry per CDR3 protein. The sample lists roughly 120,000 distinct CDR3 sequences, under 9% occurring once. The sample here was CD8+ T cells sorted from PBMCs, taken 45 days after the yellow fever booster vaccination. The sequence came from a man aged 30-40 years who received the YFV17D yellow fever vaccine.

The DNA for the CDR3 is TGCAGCGTTCAAGTTGACGAGCAGTTCTTC. It yields the protein CSVQVDEQFF. This rearrangement joins TRBV29-1 to TRBJ2-1; D call uncertain. Germline CDR1 reads SQVTM; CDR2 reads ANQGSEA. V gave up 5 bases and J gave up 10 bases, with 9 bases separating them. The length of the CDR3 is 10 residues.